What follows are 27 T cell receptor beta chains derived from one specimen sequenced in a study of blood T cell repertoires in COVID-19. Measured with immunoSEQ multiplex PCR; TCRdb has only the in-frame clones, and not every one. The sample has about 320,000 clones, more than 85% seen once. The sequenced sample consisted of PBMCs or T cells enriched from blood (not recorded which). These receptors were taken from a woman in her twenties or thirties who had been exposed to COVID-19.

The rearrangement links TRBV2 to TRBJ1-2; D might be TRBD1 (6 bases). The CDR3 is 11 amino acids. V was clipped by 10 bases and J by 4 bases, with 10 bases between them. Germline lookup yields CDR1 SNHLY and CDR2 FYNNEI. Here the CDR3 reads CAKQGTYGYTF. In DNA form, the CDR3 reads TGTGCCAAACAGGGAACCTATGGCTACACCTTC.

J is TRBJ2-3 and V is TRBV9, with 9 nucleotides matching TRBD2. With V trimmed by 2 bases and J by 2 bases, 12 bases remained unmatched. Germline V gene data show CDR1 as SGDLS and CDR2 as YYNGEE. The CDR3 covers 18 residues. The CDR3 sequence is CASSVSSGGGAFTDTQYF. The CDR3 bases are TGTGCCAGCAGCGTGAGCTCTGGCGGGGGGGCCTTCACAGATACGCAGTATTTT.

The chain is built from TRBV28 and TRBJ1-2; D is ambiguous. Per germline, CDR1 MDHEN and CDR2 SYDVKM. The ends were cut back, 5 bases at V and 5 bases at J, with 9 bases in the middle. This CDR3 has 12 amino acids. CDR3 protein: CASSMDLYGYTF. CDR3 DNA sequence: TGTGCCAGCAGTATGGACTTATATGGCTACACCTTC.

The gene calls are TRBV12-3 or TRBV12-4 and TRBJ1-1; D not resolved. The CDR3 is 13 amino acids. Trimming removed 6 bases from V and 3 bases from J, with 11 bases in between. CDR3 in amino acids: CASRLTPYTEAFF. The CDR3 DNA reads TGTGCCAGCAGACTAACCCCGTACACTGAAGCTTTCTTT.

The V and J genes are TRBV5-4 and TRBJ2-7; 14 nucleotides align to TRBD2. In germline, CDR1 is SGHNT, CDR2 YYREEE (reference sequence). The CDR3 sequence is 16 residues long. J was trimmed by 0 bases and V by 4 bases; bases with no gene match: 3. In DNA, the CDR3 is TGTGCCAGCAGCCGGGGACTAGCGGGGGCCTCCTACGAGCAGTACTTC. Translation: CASSRGLAGASYEQYF.

This clone was seen a few times. CDR3 sequence reads: CASSRDNQAFF. Written as DNA, the CDR3 is TGTGCCAGCAGTAGGGACAACCAAGCTTTCTTT. J is TRBJ1-1 and V is TRBV12-3 or TRBV12-4; weak D call: TRBD1 (6 bases). V dropped 5 bases and J dropped 9 bases, with 10 bases sitting between them. This CDR3 is built from 11 residues.

The chain links TRBV7-2 to TRBJ1-1, with D maybe TRBD1 (5 bases). Between the trimmed V and J ends, which lost 2 bases and 5 bases, there was a span of 9 bases. CDR1 is SGHTA, CDR2 FQGNSA, per germline. CDR3 length: 13 amino acids. The CDR3 sequence: CASSLQGLTEAFF. In DNA, the CDR3 is TGTGCCAGCAGCTTACAGGGACTAACTGAAGCTTTCTTT.

The chain links TRBV9 to TRBJ2-2; 11 bases are a match to TRBD1. CDR1 and CDR2 (germline): SGDLS, YYNGEE. The CDR3 length is 16 residues. J gave up 6 bases and V 4 bases, and 8 bases lay outside the gene matches. The CDR3 loop reads CASSPLDRGRSGELFF. For the CDR3, the DNA is TGTGCCAGCAGCCCACTGGACAGGGGGCGGTCCGGGGAGCTGTTTTTT.

This chain connects TRBV3-1 (or the pseudogene TRBV3-2) to TRBJ1-2; D remains unclear. Deletions cut 1 base from V and 7 bases from J, with 7 bases between. This CDR3 region has 12 residues. Germline-derived CDR1 and CDR2 are LGHDT and YNNKEL (reference sequence). CDR3 region: CASSQARAGYTF. In DNA form, the CDR3 reads TGTGCCAGCAGCCAAGCGAGGGCTGGCTACACCTTC.

This chain joins TRBV2 and TRBJ1-2; 9 bases match TRBD1. The germline V gene has CDR1 SNHLY and CDR2 FYNNEI. The CDR3 runs to 14 residues. The V gene end was trimmed by 6 bases and the J gene end by 4 bases; junction bases not matched to a gene: 6. The CDR3 nucleotides are TGTGCCAGCAGGGGACAGGGCATAGGCTATGGCTACACCTTC. It codes for CASRGQGIGYGYTF.

The V gene is TRBV7-6, the J gene TRBJ2-7, with D perhaps TRBD2 (5 bases). Trimming removed 1 base at V and 0 bases at J, with 10 bases between. The CDR3 length is 15 residues. Germline CDR1 reads SGHVS; CDR2 reads FNYEAQ. CDR3 bases: TGTGCCAGCAGCTTAGAAAGAGGGCCCTCCTACGAGCAGTACTTC. Its translation is CASSLERGPSYEQYF.

The chain recombines TRBV6-6 with TRBJ2-1; 8 nucleotides align to TRBD1. CDR1 and CDR2 from the germline V gene are MNHNY and SVGAGI (reference sequence). V shed 2 bases, J shed 8 bases, and the junction held 5 bases outside the gene matches. This CDR3 contains 14 residues. This chain's CDR3 is CASSYGRGLDEQFF. The CDR3 DNA follows: TGTGCCAGCAGTTACGGCAGGGGGCTCGATGAGCAGTTCTTC.

V and J are TRBV19 and TRBJ1-6; 7 positions agree with TRBD1. Germline V gene lookup returns CDR1 LNHDA and CDR2 SQIVND (reference sequence). CDR3 length: 17 residues. V lost 11 bases and J lost 8; bases outside the gene matches: 21. CDR3 sequence: CAQLPPPVDRAYSPLHF. Here the CDR3 DNA reads TGTGCCCAACTACCCCCTCCAGTAGACAGGGCCTATTCACCCCTCCACTTT.

V is TRBV10-3 and J is TRBJ2-2; TRBD1 aligns across 8 bases. Germline values: CDR1 ENHRY, CDR2 SYGVKD. This CDR3 is built from 14 residues. The J segment lost 7 bases and the V segment lost 6 bases, leaving 7 bases of the junction unmatched. The CDR3 coding sequence is TGTGCCATCAGACAACAGGGGGTAGGCGGGGAGCTGTTTTTT. It is translated as CAIRQQGVGGELFF.

This clone was seen a handful of times. The rearrangement links TRBV5-1 to TRBJ1-3, with D possibly TRBD1 on 5 matching bases. The germline V gene encodes CDR1 SGHRS and CDR2 YFSETQ. The CDR3 has 14 amino acids. Trimming took 4 bases from V and 9 from J, leaving 17 bases between them. CDR3 DNA: TGCGCCAGCAGCGCCGGACATGGGCGTACCACCATATATTTT. Translating gives CASSAGHGRTTIYF. Full variable domain (outside the CDR3, taken from reference TRBV5-1 and TRBJ1-3): KAGVTQTPRYLIKTRGQQVTLSCSPISGHRSVSWYQQTPGQGLQFLFEYFSETQRNKGNFPGRFSGRQFSNSRSEMNVSTLELGDSALYLCASSAGHGRTTIYFGEGSWLTVV.

The CDR3 DNA sequence: TGTGCCAGCAGCCCCGGACAGAACATTTATAATTCACCCCTCCACTTT. Translated, it gives CASSPGQNIYNSPLHF. The J gene is TRBJ1-6, the V gene TRBV3-1 (or the pseudogene TRBV3-2); D is possibly TRBD1 (6 bases). The CDR3 has 16 residues. The V and J ends lost 4 bases and 4 bases respectively, with 14 bases between them. From germline, CDR1 is LGHDT and CDR2 YNNKEL (reference sequence).

This chain's CDR3 is CASSLVGDNQPQHF. The CDR3 coding sequence is TGTGCCAGCAGCTTGGTAGGGGATAATCAGCCCCAGCATTTT. This chain links TRBV5-6 with TRBJ1-5; possible D gene TRBD1, 5 bases. This CDR3 has 14 residues. Trimming cost V 0 bases and J 4 bases, with 8 bases left between them. Germline CDR1 reads SGHDT; CDR2 reads YYEEEE. The whole variable domain, filled in from reference TRBV5-6 and TRBJ1-5, reads DAGVTQSPTHLIKTRGQQVTLRCSPKSGHDTVSWYQQALGQGPQFIFQYYEEEERQRGNFPDRFSGHQFPNYSSELNVNALLLGDSALYLCASSLVGDNQPQHFGDGTRLSIL.

The CDR3 protein is CSVVEVEAFF. The CDR3 nucleotides are TGCAGCGTTGTGGAGGTTGAAGCTTTCTTT. The chain is built from TRBV29-1 and TRBJ1-1; D is uncertain. The germline V and J ends were trimmed by 4 bases and 7 bases, with 7 bases remaining between them. The V gene's germline CDR1 is SQVTM and CDR2 ANQGSEA. CDR3 length: 10 amino acids.

The chain couples TRBV9 to TRBJ1-2; no reliable D call. The CDR3 has 15 amino acids. With 4 bases removed from V and 1 base from J, the gap between germline ends came to 14 bases. Germline V gene sequence: CDR1 SGDLS, CDR2 YYNGEE. The CDR3 reads CASSLRVGNNYGYTF. In DNA, the CDR3 is TGTGCCAGCAGCCTGAGGGTGGGCAATAACTATGGCTACACCTTC.

The CDR3 nucleotides are TGTGCCAGTAGTAGTGGGCGGAACACTGAAGCTTTCTTT. Translation gives CASSSGRNTEAFF. This rearrangement joins TRBV19 to TRBJ1-1; the D is unclear. V shed 4 bases and J shed 1 base, with 7 bases lying between them. In germline, CDR1 is LNHDA, CDR2 SQIVND (reference sequence). This CDR3 is 13 amino acids long.

The chain employs TRBV6-5 and TRBJ2-4, with D possibly TRBD1 on 5 matching bases. The CDR3 sequence is 13 residues long. V lost 8 bases and J lost 6, with 14 bases in between. CDR1 is MNHEY, CDR2 SVGAGI, per germline. CDR3 bases: TGTGCCAGCGCGACAGAAGTACTAAACATTCAGTACTTC. It specifies CASATEVLNIQYF.

The genes are TRBV4-3 and TRBJ2-3; no definite D call. Trimming took 3 bases from V and 5 from J, leaving 9 bases between them. This CDR3 contains 13 residues. Germline V lookup: CDR1 LGHNA, CDR2 YSLEER. The CDR3 sequence: CASSQLVVDTQYF. The CDR3 DNA follows: TGCGCCAGCAGCCAGTTAGTGGTAGATACGCAGTATTTT.

The chain employs TRBV18 and TRBJ2-1, with D possibly matching TRBD1 (5 bases). The V gene lost 4 bases and the J gene lost 4 bases, with 8 bases spanning the gap. There are 13 residues in the CDR3. CDR1 is KGHSH and CDR2 is LQKENI in the germline V gene. As DNA, the CDR3 is TGTGCCAGCTCACGGGGCGATTACAATGAGCAGTTCTTC. It encodes CASSRGDYNEQFF.

In its sample, this clone was seen once. The V and J genes are TRBV27 and TRBJ1-2; 10 positions agree with TRBD1. V lost 5 bases, J lost 4 bases, and 4 bases stayed unmatched. This CDR3 contains 14 residues. The germline V gene has CDR1 MNHEY and CDR2 SMNVEV (reference sequence). The DNA for the CDR3 is TGTGCCAGCAGTATGGACAGGGGGGTCTATGGCTACACCTTC. It is translated as CASSMDRGVYGYTF.

Notes on this clone: At one end the junction does not follow the germline gene, possibly because of a read error. V gene TRBV5-5 combines with J gene TRBJ2-1; 7 nucleotides align to TRBD2. Looked up from germline, CDR1 is SGHKS and CDR2 is YYEKEE (reference sequence). The length of the CDR3 is 12 residues. The CDR3 is CASSPLLAELFF. The CDR3 DNA reads as TGTGCCAGCAGCCCCCTCCTAGCGGAGCTGTTCTTC.

The chain combines TRBV15 with TRBJ2-1; D gene ambiguous. The CDR3 consists of 16 residues. Germline V lookup: CDR1 LNHNV, CDR2 YYDKDF (reference sequence). V dropped 0 bases and J dropped 2 bases, with 11 bases sitting between them. The CDR3: CATSRDLQTAYNEQFF. In nucleotides, the CDR3 is TGTGCCACCAGCAGAGATCTGCAGACTGCCTACAATGAGCAGTTCTTC.

The genes are TRBV7-9 and TRBJ1-5, with 10 bases matching TRBD1. CDR3 length equals 14 residues. Looked up from germline, CDR1 is SEHNR and CDR2 is FQNEAQ (reference sequence). With 8 bases clipped from V and 1 base from J, the junction kept 2 bases outside the gene matches. CDR3 bases: TGTGCCAGCGGGACAGGGGAAAGCAATCAGCCCCAGCATTTT. This gives the protein CASGTGESNQPQHF.